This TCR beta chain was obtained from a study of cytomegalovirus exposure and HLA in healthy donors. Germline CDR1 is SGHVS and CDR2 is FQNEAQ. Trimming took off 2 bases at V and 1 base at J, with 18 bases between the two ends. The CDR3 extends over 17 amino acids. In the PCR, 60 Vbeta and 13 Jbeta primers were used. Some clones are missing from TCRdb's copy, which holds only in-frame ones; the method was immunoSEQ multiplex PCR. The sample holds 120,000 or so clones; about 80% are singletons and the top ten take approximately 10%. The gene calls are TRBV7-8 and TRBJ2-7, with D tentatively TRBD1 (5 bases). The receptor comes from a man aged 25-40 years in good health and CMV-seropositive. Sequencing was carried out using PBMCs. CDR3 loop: CASSLISVGAPSYEQYF. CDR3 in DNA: TGTGCCAGCAGCTTAATCTCAGTTGGGGCCCCGTCCTACGAGCAGTACTTC.